This TCR beta chain was identified in a study of T cells in localized non-small cell lung cancer. Findings and limits, study-wide: Higher T cell density in the blood was associated with longer overall survival, whereas higher adjacent-lung clonality associated with shorter survival. Heterogeneity remains possible, as sequencing covered one tumor region only. T cell clonality was highest in uninvolved adjacent lung, above tumor. Median detection of top 100 tumor clones in adjacent lung was around 57 clones.

This clone appeared a single time. What it recognizes is unknown. Generated by immunoSEQ multiplex PCR, the TCRdb table keeps only in-frame clones and is missing some. The profile covers tens of thousands of clones, with 88% appearing a single time and 20% taken by the ten largest. The CDR3 is 14 residues long. Trimming at V came to 2 bases and at J to 2 bases, leaving 3 bases not matched to a gene. Germline V gives CDR1 SGDLS, CDR2 YYNGEE. This receptor was taken from a woman aged 35-70 years with stage I squamous cell lung carcinoma. Sample: peripheral blood, taken before any cancer treatment. V usage is TRBV9 and J usage is TRBJ1-1; 7 positions agree with TRBD1. The CDR3 bases are TGTGCCAGCAGCGTCAGGGGGGAAAACACTGAAGCTTTCTTT. This codes for CASSVRGENTEAFF. The whole variable domain, remainder taken from reference TRBV9 and TRBJ1-1, is DSGVTQTPKHLITATGQRVTLRCSPRSGDLSVYWYQQSLDQGLQFLIQYYNGEERAKGNILERFSAQQFPDLHSELNLSSLELGDSALYFCASSVRGENTEAFFGQGTRLTVV.